A selection of T cell receptor beta chains follows, all from one sample in a study of T cell responses to AZD1222 COVID-19 vaccine. TCRdb keeps only in-frame clones here, not all; method: immunoSEQ multiplex PCR. The table includes approximately 69,000 clones, roughly 85% detected once. Material: peripheral blood, obtained 28 days after the second AZD1222 dose. These receptor sequences come from an adult who received the AZD1222 COVID-19 vaccine. Each CDR3 is given with its conserved first and last residue. A D gene is named only where the DNA matches it firmly. Clone size is given for some rows only: seen once, a few or many times, or a class if the clone is expanded.

J: TRBJ2-7; size: few; V: TRBV6-1; length: 13; D: .; CDR3: CASSEGTPNEQYF; DNA: TGTGCCAGCAGTGAAGGGACTCCAAACGAGCAGTACTTC
J: TRBJ2-7; size: .; V: TRBV18; length: 12; D: .; CDR3: CASSPNSYEQYF; DNA: TGTGCCAGCTCACCCAACTCCTACGAGCAGTACTTC
J: TRBJ2-1; size: .; V: TRBV18; length: 15; D: TRBD2; CDR3: CASSPRLLAGGEQFF; DNA: TGTGCCAGCTCACCGCGTCTCCTAGCGGGAGGTGAGCAGTTCTTC
J: TRBJ2-3; size: .; V: TRBV10-3; length: 19; D: TRBD2; CDR3: CAISAGTSGSGTFTDTQYF; DNA: TGTGCCATCAGTGCCGGGACTAGCGGGAGCGGCACTTTCACAGATACGCAGTATTTT
J: TRBJ1-2; size: few; V: TRBV7-9; length: 13; D: .; CDR3: CASSDSGGWGYTF; DNA: TGTGCCAGCAGCGACTCAGGTGGTTGGGGCTACACCTTC
J: TRBJ2-1; size: .; V: TRBV27; length: 18; D: .; CDR3: CASSLLKVISGQNNEQFF; DNA: TGTGCCAGCAGTTTATTAAAGGTTATATCCGGCCAGAACAATGAGCAGTTCTTC
J: TRBJ2-7; size: few; V: TRBV5-4; length: 15; D: .; CDR3: CASSFADTRSYEQYF; DNA: TGTGCCAGCAGCTTTGCCGATACCCGCTCCTACGAGCAGTACTTC
J: TRBJ1-2; size: .; V: TRBV6-5; length: 11; D: .; CDR3: CASSPGHGYTF; DNA: TGTGCCAGCAGCCCAGGGCATGGCTACACCTTC
J: TRBJ2-6; size: .; V: TRBV5-1; length: 14; D: .; CDR3: CASSLSSGANVLTF; DNA: TGCGCCAGCAGCTTGTCGTCTGGGGCCAACGTCCTGACTTTC
J: TRBJ2-3; size: .; V: TRBV19; length: 15; D: .; CDR3: CASSGAGTSTDTQYF; DNA: TGTGCCAGTAGTGGAGCGGGTACTAGCACAGATACGCAGTATTTT
J: TRBJ1-2; size: once; V: TRBV6-6; length: 13; D: TRBD1; CDR3: CASSDLQGNGYTF; DNA: TGTGCCAGCAGTGACTTACAGGGGAATGGCTACACCTTC
J: TRBJ2-7; size: .; V: TRBV3-1/TRBV3-2; length: 13; D: .; CDR3: CASSQDAGARRYF; DNA: TGTGCCAGCAGCCAAGATGCGGGGGCCCGTAGGTACTTC
J: TRBJ2-5; size: .; V: TRBV9; length: 14; D: .; CDR3: CASSVAPIEETQYF; DNA: TGTGCCAGCAGCGTAGCTCCTATCGAAGAGACCCAGTACTTC
J: TRBJ2-7; size: .; V: TRBV29-1; length: 13; D: TRBD1; CDR3: CSVRQGANGEQYF; DNA: TGCAGCGTTCGACAGGGGGCGAATGGCGAGCAGTACTTC
J: TRBJ2-1; size: once; V: TRBV14; length: 16; D: .; CDR3: CASSQAGSFLRNEQFF; DNA: TGTGCCAGCAGCCAAGCTGGGAGCTTCTTGAGAAATGAGCAGTTCTTC
J: TRBJ1-4; size: .; V: TRBV3-1/TRBV3-2; length: 12; D: .; CDR3: CASSRYDEKLFF; DNA: TGTGCCAGCAGCCGGTATGATGAAAAACTGTTTTTT
J: TRBJ2-3; size: once; V: TRBV4-2; length: 14; D: .; CDR3: CASSPRGISDTQYF; DNA: TGTGCCAGCAGCCCGCGAGGGATCTCAGATACGCAGTATTTT
J: TRBJ1-3; size: once; V: TRBV7-8; length: 15; D: .; CDR3: CASSLVGGRGNTIYF; DNA: TGTGCCAGCAGCTTAGTCGGGGGGCGAGGAAACACCATATATTTT
J: TRBJ2-7; size: .; V: TRBV5-1; length: 14; D: TRBD2; CDR3: CASGSGAGAAEQYF; DNA: TGCGCCAGCGGTTCCGGGGCGGGAGCGGCCGAGCAGTACTTC
J: TRBJ2-7; size: .; V: TRBV5-4; length: 13; D: TRBD1; CDR3: CASSRRDSYEQYF; DNA: TGTGCCAGCAGCCGCCGGGACAGCTACGAGCAGTACTTC
J: TRBJ1-2; size: .; V: TRBV12-3/TRBV12-4; length: 13; D: TRBD1; CDR3: CASSQGARDGYTF; DNA: TGTGCCAGCAGTCAGGGGGCAAGGGATGGCTACACCTTC
J: TRBJ2-7; size: .; V: TRBV7-9; length: 15; D: TRBD1; CDR3: CASSSGTGYSYEQYF; DNA: TGTGCCAGCAGCTCCGGGACAGGGTATTCCTACGAGCAGTACTTC
J: TRBJ2-1; size: .; V: TRBV7-2; length: 15; D: TRBD2; CDR3: CASSGLAGSYNEQFF; DNA: TGTGCCAGCTCCGGACTAGCGGGCTCCTACAATGAGCAGTTCTTC
J: TRBJ2-1; size: .; V: TRBV3-1/TRBV3-2; length: 19; D: TRBD2; CDR3: CASSPNHPLLAVAYNEQFF; DNA: TGTGCCAGCAGCCCGAATCACCCACTACTAGCGGTTGCCTACAATGAGCAGTTCTTC
J: TRBJ2-7; size: .; V: TRBV5-1; length: 14; D: .; CDR3: CASSNPRSPFEQYF; DNA: TGCGCCAGCAGCAACCCACGGAGCCCCTTCGAGCAGTACTTC
J: TRBJ1-4; size: .; V: TRBV15; length: 14; D: .; CDR3: CATGRVDGVKKLFF; DNA: TGTGCCACCGGGAGGGTTGATGGAGTGAAAAAACTGTTTTTT
J: TRBJ1-2; size: .; V: TRBV4-2; length: 15; D: .; CDR3: CASSQDGTLNYGYTF; DNA: TGTGCCAGCAGCCAAGACGGCACTCTTAACTATGGCTACACCTTC
J: TRBJ2-2; size: .; V: TRBV5-1; length: 14; D: .; CDR3: CASSLSVSGGELFF; DNA: TGCGCCAGCAGCTTGTCGGTATCTGGCGGGGAGCTGTTTTTT
J: TRBJ1-6; size: .; V: TRBV19; length: 15; D: TRBD1; CDR3: CASTSQGAGNSPLHF; DNA: TGTGCCAGTACCTCACAGGGGGCAGGTAATTCACCCCTCCACTTT
J: TRBJ1-4; size: .; V: TRBV29-1; length: 14; D: .; CDR3: CSVRTGTNGEKLFF; DNA: TGCAGCGTGAGAACCGGGACAAATGGTGAAAAACTGTTTTTT
J: TRBJ2-6; size: .; V: TRBV9; length: 16; D: .; CDR3: CASSVAWGAGANVLTF; DNA: TGTGCCAGCAGCGTAGCTTGGGGAGCTGGGGCCAACGTCCTGACTTTC
J: TRBJ1-2; size: .; V: TRBV15; length: 14; D: .; CDR3: CATDNGRFGDGYTF; DNA: TGTGCCACCGATAATGGACGGTTTGGGGATGGCTATACCTTC
J: TRBJ2-3; size: .; V: TRBV28; length: 14; D: .; CDR3: CASSLGRSTDTQYF; DNA: TGTGCCAGCAGTTTGGGTAGAAGCACAGATACGCAGTATTTT
J: TRBJ2-6; size: .; V: TRBV18; length: 17; D: .; CDR3: CASSPRTGRAGANVLTF; DNA: TGTGCCAGCTCACCTCGGACAGGGAGGGCTGGGGCCAACGTCCTGACTTTC
J: TRBJ2-5; size: .; V: TRBV7-2; length: 17; D: .; CDR3: CASSRELAVSYQETQYF; DNA: TGTGCCAGCAGCCGGGAATTAGCGGTCTCGTACCAAGAGACCCAGTACTTC
J: TRBJ1-4; size: .; V: TRBV5-6; length: 15; D: .; CDR3: CASSFSRPPRGELFF; DNA: TGTGCCAGCAGCTTTAGCAGACCCCCTCGAGGGGAACTGTTTTTT
J: TRBJ2-2; size: .; V: TRBV12-3/TRBV12-4; length: 12; D: .; CDR3: CASGSDIRVLFF; DNA: TGTGCCAGCGGTTCGGACATTCGAGTGCTGTTTTTT
J: TRBJ2-5; size: .; V: TRBV7-7; length: 15; D: TRBD1; CDR3: CASSLGTGRRETQYF; DNA: TGTGCTAGCAGCTTGGGGACAGGGCGTCGAGAGACCCAGTACTTC
J: TRBJ1-3; size: .; V: TRBV6-5; length: 15; D: .; CDR3: CASSYSRISGNTIYF; DNA: TGTGCCAGCAGTTACTCAAGGATCTCTGGAAACACCATATATTTT
J: TRBJ2-5; size: .; V: TRBV14; length: 13; D: .; CDR3: CASSLQGGGTQYF; DNA: TGTGCCAGCAGCCTACAGGGAGGAGGGACCCAGTACTTC
J: TRBJ1-4; size: .; V: TRBV7-2; length: 15; D: .; CDR3: CASSISTDSFEKLFF; DNA: TGTGCCAGCAGCATTAGCACAGACTCGTTTGAAAAACTGTTTTTT